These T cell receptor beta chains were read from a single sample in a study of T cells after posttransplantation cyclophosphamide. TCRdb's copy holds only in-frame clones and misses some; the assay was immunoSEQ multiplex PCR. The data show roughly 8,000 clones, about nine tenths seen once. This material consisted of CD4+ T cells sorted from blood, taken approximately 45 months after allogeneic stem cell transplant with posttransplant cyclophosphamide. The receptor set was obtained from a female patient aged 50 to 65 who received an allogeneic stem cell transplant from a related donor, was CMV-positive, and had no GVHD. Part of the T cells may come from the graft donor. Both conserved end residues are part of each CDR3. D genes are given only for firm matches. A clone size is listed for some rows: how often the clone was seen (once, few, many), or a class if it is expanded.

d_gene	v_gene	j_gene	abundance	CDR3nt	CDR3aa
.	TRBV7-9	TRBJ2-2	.	TGTGCCAGCAGCTCCCCGACACGGAACACCGGGGAGCTGTTTTTT	CASSSPTRNTGELFF
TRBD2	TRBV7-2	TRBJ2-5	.	TGTGCCAGCAGCTCGGGACTAGCAGGCGAGACCCAGTACTTC	CASSSGLAGETQYF
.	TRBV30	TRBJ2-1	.	TGTGCCTGGAGAATTACGTCCAGTGAGCAGTTCTTC	CAWRITSSEQFF
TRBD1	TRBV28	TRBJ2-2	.	TGTGCCAGCAGCGACAGGGGGCGCGCCGGGGAGCTGTTTTTT	CASSDRGRAGELFF
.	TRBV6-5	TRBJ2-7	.	TGTGCCAGCAGTTACCAACGAGCCTACGAGCAGTACTTC	CASSYQRAYEQYF
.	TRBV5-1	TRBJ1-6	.	TGCGCCAGCAGCCTGGGCCCCCGGGGGAATTCACCCCTCCACTTT	CASSLGPRGNSPLHF
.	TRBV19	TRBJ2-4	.	TGTGCCAGTAGTATCCCCTTACCGGGAGACAAAAACATTCAGTACTTC	CASSIPLPGDKNIQYF
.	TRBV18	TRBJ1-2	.	TGTGCCAGCTCACCAGGGGCAAACAACTATGGCTACACCTTC	CASSPGANNYGYTF
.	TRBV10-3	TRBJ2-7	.	TGTGCCATCAGCCACGACAGCTACGAGCAGTACTTC	CAISHDSYEQYF
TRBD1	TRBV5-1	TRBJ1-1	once	TGCGCCAGCAGCGTGACAGGGGCCACTGAAGCTTTCTTT	CASSVTGATEAFF
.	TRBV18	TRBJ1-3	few	TGTGCCAGCTCACCCAGATCTGGAAACACCATATATTTT	CASSPRSGNTIYF
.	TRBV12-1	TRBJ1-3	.	TGTGCCAGCAGCTCCGAGATCGACAGCTACGGAAACACCATATATTTT	CASSSEIDSYGNTIYF
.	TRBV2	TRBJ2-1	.	TGTGCCAGCTCTATAGCCGGAAATAACAATGAGCAGTTCTTC	CASSIAGNNNEQFF
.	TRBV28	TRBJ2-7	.	TGTGCCAGCAGTTTACGTACCTACGAGCAGTACTTC	CASSLRTYEQYF
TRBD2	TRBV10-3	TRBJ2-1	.	TGTGCCATCAGGAATAGCGGGAGCTCCTACAATGAGCAGTTCTTC	CAIRNSGSSYNEQFF
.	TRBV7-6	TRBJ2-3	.	TGTGCCAGCAGTCCTACTACTAGCTCAGATACGCAGTATTTT	CASSPTTSSDTQYF